A single sample gave rise to the 25 T cell receptor beta chains below, sequenced in a study of blood T cell repertoires in COVID-19. Assay: immunoSEQ multiplex PCR; the TCRdb copy retains only in-frame clones and omits some. Of 70,000 to 85,000 clones detected, 70% to 90% appear once; the ten largest clones hold roughly a sixth. The specimen was peripheral blood. The receptor set was obtained from a woman of 80 years or more with acute or convalescent COVID-19.

V and J are TRBV5-6 and TRBJ1-4; D remains ambiguous. V lost 4 bases, J lost 0 bases, and 7 bases lay in between. The CDR3 loop spans 14 amino acids. The germline CDR1 and CDR2 sequences are SGHDT and YYEEEE. The CDR3 loop reads CASSLAATNEKLFF. The CDR3, as DNA: TGTGCCAGCAGCCTGGCGGCAACTAATGAAAAACTGTTTTTT.

The V gene is TRBV7-2, the J gene TRBJ1-1, with 7 bases fitting TRBD1. CDR1 is SGHTA, CDR2 FQGNSA, per germline. With V trimmed by 0 bases and J by 2 bases, 6 bases remained unmatched. The CDR3 has 16 residues. The CDR3 DNA follows: TGTGCCAGCAGCTTAGCGGTCCGACAGGGCAACACTGAAGCTTTCTTT. Encoded protein: CASSLAVRQGNTEAFF.

The J gene is TRBJ1-2, the V gene TRBV2, with 11 bases identical to TRBD1. CDR1 is SNHLY and CDR2 is FYNNEI in the germline V gene. CDR3 size: 15 residues. With 4 bases clipped from V and 4 bases from J, the junction kept 5 bases outside the gene matches. This chain's CDR3 is CASSARDRGGYGYTF. CDR3 coding DNA: TGTGCCAGCAGTGCCCGGGACAGGGGGGGCTATGGCTACACCTTC.

The chain carries TRBV20-1 and TRBJ2-5, with a tentative D call TRBD2 (5 bases). Trimming stripped 4 bases from V and 5 bases from J, with 8 bases between. Per germline, CDR1 DFQATT and CDR2 SNEGSKA (reference sequence). The CDR3 loop spans 11 amino acids. The CDR3, as DNA: TGCAGTGCTACTAGAGGGGAGACCCAGTACTTC. Its protein product is CSATRGETQYF.

The chain's CDR3 is CASSPRTGGQGEQYF. DNA for the CDR3: TGTGCCAGCAGCCCAAGGACAGGGGGCCAGGGCGAGCAGTACTTC. The V gene is TRBV11-2, the J gene TRBJ2-7; 11 bases align to TRBD1. V trimming: 5 bases; J trimming: 6 bases; junction bases outside the gene matches: 9. This CDR3 has 15 amino acids. Germline lookup yields CDR1 SGHAT and CDR2 FQNNGV.

CDR3 DNA: TGTGCCAGCAGCCAAGATAGTAGGGGTCCCTACGAGCAGTACTTC. Protein product: CASSQDSRGPYEQYF. This chain links TRBV3-1 (or the pseudogene TRBV3-2) with TRBJ2-7, with D tentatively TRBD1 (5 bases). The CDR3 covers 15 residues. Germline V gives CDR1 LGHDT, CDR2 YNNKEL (reference sequence). Trimming shortened V by 0 bases and J by 2 bases, and 11 bases separated the two germline ends.

The CDR3 reads CASNLGRTVGLSGNTIYF. The CDR3 DNA sequence: TGCGCCAGCAACCTAGGAAGGACGGTCGGACTAAGCGGAAACACCATATATTTT. This chain connects TRBV23-1 to TRBJ1-3; D gene uncertain. TRBV23-1 is identified as an open reading frame with a role that is uncertain. The V and J ends lost 7 bases and 4 bases respectively, with 26 bases between them. The CDR3 has 18 residues.

The rearrangement joins TRBV7-9 to TRBJ2-2; TRBD2 agrees at 11 bases. V lost 3 bases and J lost 5; bases outside the gene matches: 8. CDR1 and CDR2 (germline): SEHNR, FQNEAQ (reference sequence). The CDR3 is 17 amino acids. CDR3 coding DNA: TGTGCCAGCAGCTTGAGGGGGGGACTAGCGGTAACCGGGGAGCTGTTTTTT. This codes for CASSLRGGLAVTGELFF.

V and J are TRBV4-3 and TRBJ1-2; D is undetermined. The CDR3 has 15 residues. Germline loops: CDR1 LGHNA, CDR2 YSLEER. Trimming took off 0 bases at V and 0 bases at J, with 8 bases between the two ends. This chain's CDR3 is CASSQDQLSNYGYTF. The CDR3 region has the DNA TGCGCCAGCAGCCAAGATCAACTATCTAACTATGGCTACACCTTC.

This rearrangement joins TRBV30 to TRBJ1-4, with 7 bases fitting TRBD1. CDR1 and CDR2 from the germline V gene are GTSNPN and SVGIG (reference sequence). There are 19 residues in the CDR3. V trimming: 5 bases; J trimming: 1 base; junction bases outside the gene matches: 19. This chain's CDR3 is CAWARGQGKFAVTNEKLFF. CDR3 coding DNA: TGTGCCTGGGCTAGGGGGCAGGGGAAGTTCGCCGTAACTAATGAAAAACTGTTTTTT.

This chain connects TRBV7-3 to TRBJ1-1, with 8 nucleotides matching TRBD1. This CDR3 contains 14 residues. The J segment lost 0 bases and the V segment lost 7 bases, leaving 4 bases of the junction unmatched. CDR1 SGHTA and CDR2 FQGTGA come from the germline V gene. The CDR3 region has the DNA TGTGCCAGCACAGGGGGCTTCTTGAACACTGAAGCTTTCTTT. Protein: CASTGGFLNTEAFF. The whole variable domain, filled in from reference TRBV7-3 and TRBJ1-1, reads GAGVSQTPSNKVTEKGKYVELRCDPISGHTALYWYRQSLGQGPEFLIYFQGTGAADDSGLPNDRFFAVRPEGSVSTLKIQRTERGDSAVYLCASTGGFLNTEAFFGQGTRLTVV.

The chain couples TRBV7-2 to TRBJ1-3; a weak D match, TRBD1 (6 bases). The germline CDR1 and CDR2 sequences are SGHTA and FQGNSA. V was trimmed by 5 bases and J by 3 bases, leaving 23 bases between them. This CDR3 is built from 18 residues. The CDR3, as DNA: TGTGCCAGCAGCGCCTCACAGGGTGCTTGGGGGGGTGGAAACACCATATATTTT. This sequence encodes CASSASQGAWGGGNTIYF.

The rearrangement joins TRBV7-2 to TRBJ2-5; 13 bases match TRBD2. J gave up 6 bases and V 4 bases, and 2 bases lay outside the gene matches. Germline lookup yields CDR1 SGHTA and CDR2 FQGNSA. This CDR3 region has 14 residues. This CDR3 is CASSYGTSGKTQYF. CDR3 coding DNA: TGTGCCAGCAGCTACGGGACTAGCGGGAAGACCCAGTACTTC.

This rearrangement joins TRBV28 to TRBJ1-3; 7 bases line up with TRBD1. The junction had 4 bases not matched to a gene; V was cut back by 2 bases and J by 0 bases. This CDR3 has 16 residues. CDR1 MDHEN and CDR2 SYDVKM come from the germline V gene. CDR3 amino acids: CASSLRDRVSGNTIYF. Written as DNA, the CDR3 is TGTGCCAGCAGTTTACGCGACAGGGTCTCTGGAAACACCATATATTTT.

V usage is TRBV7-2 and J usage is TRBJ2-3; 9 bases line up with TRBD2. This CDR3 region has 16 residues. The trim removed 5 bases at V and 2 bases at J, leaving 8 bases unmatched. Germline V gene sequence: CDR1 SGHTA, CDR2 FQGNSA. The DNA of the CDR3 is TGTGCCAGCAGCCAAATAGCGGGGGCCCCCACAGATACGCAGTATTTT. This codes for CASSQIAGAPTDTQYF.

The V call is TRBV10-3, the J call TRBJ2-1; TRBD2 agrees at 7 bases. The V gene's germline CDR1 is ENHRY and CDR2 SYGVKD. Unmatched junction bases numbered 3, after V lost 0 bases and J lost 1 base. This CDR3 has 16 residues. CDR3 in amino acids: CAISESGGDSYNEQFF. The CDR3 coding sequence is TGTGCCATCAGTGAGTCGGGGGGGGATTCCTACAATGAGCAGTTCTTC.

This chain uses TRBV19 with TRBJ2-7; tentatively, D is TRBD2 (5 bases). Germline CDR1 LNHDA, CDR2 SQIVND (reference sequence). The CDR3 totals 14 residues. The ends were cut back, 6 bases at V and 4 bases at J, with 16 bases in the middle. The CDR3 region has the DNA TGTGCCAGTAGCCGGGAAGGGAGACTATACGAGCAGTACTTC. It codes for CASSREGRLYEQYF.

The CDR3 region has the DNA TGTGCCAGCAGTGAAACAGGGGGCGGGAGTGGCTACACCTTC. Translation: CASSETGGGSGYTF. The chain links TRBV25-1 to TRBJ1-2; TRBD1 agrees at 9 bases. The CDR3 is 14 residues long. CDR1 MGHDK and CDR2 SYGVNS come from the germline V gene. V lost 2 bases, J lost 7 bases, and 5 bases stayed unmatched.

This chain joins TRBV9 and TRBJ2-6; D gene uncertain. Trimming removed 6 bases from V and 2 bases from J, with 9 bases in between. This CDR3 region has 14 residues. From germline, CDR1 is SGDLS and CDR2 YYNGEE. The CDR3 DNA reads TGTGCCAGCAACAAACGCCCTGGGGCCAACGTCCTGACTTTC. Translating gives CASNKRPGANVLTF.

This clone has only one observation. This chain connects TRBV6-5 to TRBJ2-5; a weak D match, TRBD1 (5 bases). Trimming shortened V by 1 base and J by 3 bases, and 12 bases separated the two germline ends. The CDR3 contains 15 residues. Per germline, CDR1 MNHEY and CDR2 SVGAGI. CDR3 protein: CASSYLKGWEETQYF. The CDR3 DNA reads TGTGCCAGCAGTTACTTAAAGGGGTGGGAAGAGACCCAGTACTTC.

The genes are TRBV3-1 (or the pseudogene TRBV3-2) and TRBJ2-5, with D possibly TRBD2 on 5 matching bases. CDR1 is LGHDT, CDR2 YNNKEL, per germline (reference sequence). The CDR3 runs 15 residues. With 3 bases removed from V and 1 base from J, the gap between germline ends came to 12 bases. CDR3 protein: CASSHLTTLQETQYF. CDR3 nucleotide sequence: TGTGCCAGCAGCCACCTGACTACGCTCCAAGAGACCCAGTACTTC.

The V call is TRBV24-1, the J call TRBJ2-1; possible D gene TRBD2, 6 bases. Trimming took off 4 bases at V and 0 bases at J, with 12 bases between the two ends. The CDR3 is 16 residues long. Germline values: CDR1 KGHDR, CDR2 SFDVKD. CDR3 region: CATSDAGLSSYNEQFF. The CDR3 DNA reads TGTGCCACCAGTGACGCGGGACTCAGCTCCTACAATGAGCAGTTCTTC.

The V and J genes are TRBV28 and TRBJ1-5; D is perhaps TRBD1 (5 bases). CDR1 and CDR2 (germline): MDHEN, SYDVKM. V lost 2 bases to trimming and J lost 2 bases, with 7 bases between them. This CDR3 comprises 14 residues. This CDR3 is CASSLEGGNQPQHF. CDR3 coding DNA: TGTGCCAGCAGTTTAGAAGGGGGCAATCAGCCCCAGCATTTT.

The gene calls are TRBV27 and TRBJ1-2, with D tentatively TRBD1 (6 bases). The CDR3 consists of 16 residues. The V end was cut by 4 bases, the J end by 8 bases, with 23 bases between. Looked up from germline, CDR1 is MNHEY and CDR2 is SMNVEV (reference sequence). CDR3 amino acids: CASSSGRGRSIYGYTF. Here the CDR3 DNA reads TGTGCCAGCAGTTCAGGCAGGGGAAGGAGTATTTACGGCTACACCTTC.

The V gene is TRBV6-9, the J gene TRBJ2-7; 8 nucleotides align to TRBD2. The trim removed 7 bases at V and 3 bases at J, leaving 8 bases unmatched. The germline gives CDR1 MNHGY, CDR2 SVAAGI. The CDR3 is made up of 14 amino acids. The CDR3 spells CASTGGGHLYEQYF. In DNA, the CDR3 is TGTGCCAGCACCGGGGGGGGACACCTCTACGAGCAGTACTTC.